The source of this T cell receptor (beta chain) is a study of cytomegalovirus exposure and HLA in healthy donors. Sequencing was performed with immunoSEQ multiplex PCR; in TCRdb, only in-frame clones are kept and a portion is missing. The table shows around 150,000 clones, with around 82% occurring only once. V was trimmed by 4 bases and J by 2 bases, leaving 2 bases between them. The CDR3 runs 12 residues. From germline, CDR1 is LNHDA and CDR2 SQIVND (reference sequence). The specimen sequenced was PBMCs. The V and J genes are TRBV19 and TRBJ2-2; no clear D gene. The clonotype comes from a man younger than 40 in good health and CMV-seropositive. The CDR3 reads CASSTNTGELFF. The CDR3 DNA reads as TGTGCCAGTAGTACAAACACCGGGGAGCTGTTTTTT.